These 27 T cell receptor beta chains were sequenced from one sample in a study of radiotherapy plus CTLA-4 blockade in lung cancer. Sequencing was performed with immunoSEQ multiplex PCR; in TCRdb, only in-frame clones are kept and a portion is missing. The sample lists roughly 100,000 clones; 82% were seen once. The material sequenced was peripheral blood, taken from a patient treated with radiotherapy plus ipilimumab. These receptors were obtained from a human donor with non-small cell lung cancer that progressed on radiotherapy plus ipilimumab.

This rearrangement joins TRBV28 to TRBJ1-1; D might be TRBD1 (5 bases). The V and J ends lost 3 bases and 4 bases respectively, with 12 bases between them. Germline CDR1 reads MDHEN; CDR2 reads SYDVKM. The CDR3 contains 14 residues. In DNA, the CDR3 is TGTGCCAGCAGTTTCTCAGGGATTGGCACTGAAGCTTTCTTT. Translation gives CASSFSGIGTEAFF. The full variable domain, its missing parts supplied by reference TRBV28 and TRBJ1-1, is DVKVTQSSRYLVKRTGEKVFLECVQDMDHENMFWYRQDPGLGLRLIYFSYDVKMKEKGDIPEGYSVSREKKERFSLILESASTNQTSMYLCASSFSGIGTEAFFGQGTRLTVV.

The chain uses TRBV5-1 and TRBJ2-2; 8 bases line up with TRBD1. J lost 10 bases, V lost 0 bases, and 8 bases had no gene match. From germline, CDR1 is SGHRS and CDR2 YFSETQ. The CDR3 is made up of 15 amino acids. For the CDR3, the DNA is TGCGCCAGCAGCTTGGTGGCCAGGGGGCATAAGGAGCTGTTTTTT. This codes for CASSLVARGHKELFF.

This chain joins TRBV6-1 and TRBJ2-2; 8 bases line up with TRBD2. Trimming took 1 base from V and 5 from J; bases not matched to a gene: 3. CDR3 length equals 15 residues. Germline-derived CDR1 and CDR2 are MNHNS and SASEGT. CDR3 loop: CASSEGGRSTGELFF. In DNA form, the CDR3 reads TGTGCCAGCAGTGAAGGCGGGAGGAGTACCGGGGAGCTGTTTTTT.

The chain employs TRBV30 and TRBJ2-7; TRBD1 or TRBD2 may be the D gene (5 bases each). V was cut by 5 bases and J by 3 bases, with 17 bases left in between. Germline V gene data show CDR1 as GTSNPN and CDR2 as SVGIG (reference sequence). There are 14 residues in the CDR3. CDR3 protein: CAWGRAGTNYEQYF. The CDR3 DNA follows: TGTGCCTGGGGCCGGGCAGGGACCAACTACGAGCAGTACTTC.

This clone was seen only a few times. This chain links TRBV7-2 with TRBJ2-1; 11 positions match TRBD2. CDR1 and CDR2 (germline): SGHTA, FQGNSA. The CDR3 runs 16 residues. V was clipped by 6 bases and J by 7 bases; unmatched bases: 11. In DNA, the CDR3 is TGTGCCAGCAGTACACTGACTAGCGGGACTCAGAATGAGCAGTTCTTC. The encoded protein is CASSTLTSGTQNEQFF.

The chain links TRBV5-8 to TRBJ2-5, with TRBD2 matching 8 bases. The ends lost 4 bases at V and 5 bases at J; junction bases unmatched: 13. CDR3 length equals 16 residues. Germline CDR1 reads SGHTS; CDR2 reads YDEGEE. In DNA form, the CDR3 reads TGTGCCAGCAGCCGGGGAAACGCGGGAGGCGGTGAGACCCAGTACTTC. Translating it yields CASSRGNAGGGETQYF.

This chain connects TRBV7-9 to TRBJ2-1, with 7 positions matching TRBD2. Germline trimming cut 7 bases from V and 4 bases from J; bases unmatched to any gene: 7. CDR1 and CDR2 (germline): SEHNR, FQNEAQ (reference sequence). The CDR3 length is 14 residues. This chain's CDR3 is CASTPSGVYNEQFF. The DNA of the CDR3 is TGTGCCAGCACTCCTAGCGGAGTGTACAATGAGCAGTTCTTC.

V gene TRBV28 combines with J gene TRBJ1-5; 9 bases line up with TRBD1. The junction had 9 bases not matched to a gene; V was cut back by 6 bases and J by 3 bases. The CDR3 totals 16 residues. In germline, CDR1 is MDHEN, CDR2 SYDVKM. The CDR3 nucleotides are TGTGCCAGCAGCACAACCGGGACAGGGCTCAATCAGCCCCAGCATTTT. Residues: CASSTTGTGLNQPQHF.

The V gene is TRBV5-4, the J gene TRBJ2-2, with D hard to call. Per the germline V gene, CDR1 is SGHNT and CDR2 is YYREEE (reference sequence). Deletions cut 5 bases from V and 7 bases from J, with 6 bases between. CDR3 length: 11 residues. CDR3 in amino acids: CASSRFGELFF. CDR3 coding DNA: TGTGCCAGCAGTAGGTTCGGGGAGCTGTTTTTT.

The V gene is TRBV10-2, the J gene TRBJ2-5; tentatively, D is TRBD1 (6 bases). V was shortened by 1 base and J by 1 base, with 10 bases between the two germline ends. In germline, CDR1 is WSHSY, CDR2 SAAADI. The length of the CDR3 is 15 residues. DNA for the CDR3: TGCGCCAGCAGTGAGTTCGGGACACTCCAAGAGACCCAGTACTTC. Protein: CASSEFGTLQETQYF.

The rearrangement joins TRBV7-8 to TRBJ2-7; no clear D. With 0 bases removed from V and 4 bases from J, the gap between germline ends came to 10 bases. The V gene's germline CDR1 is SGHVS and CDR2 FQNEAQ. The CDR3 loop spans 14 amino acids. The CDR3 spells CASSLAQTLYEQYF. CDR3 in DNA: TGTGCCAGCAGCTTAGCCCAAACACTTTACGAGCAGTACTTC.

The gene calls are TRBV5-6 and TRBJ2-3; 13 bases are a match to TRBD2. This CDR3 region has 17 residues. Germline V gene sequence: CDR1 SGHDT, CDR2 YYEEEE. With 6 bases clipped from V and 1 base from J, the junction kept 8 bases outside the gene matches. This CDR3 reads CASKWTSGSGGTDTQYF. CDR3 in DNA: TGTGCCAGCAAATGGACTAGCGGGAGTGGGGGCACAGATACGCAGTATTTT.

This chain links TRBV7-2 with TRBJ1-1, with D hard to call. The length of the CDR3 is 14 residues. Germline V CDR1 and CDR2: SGHTA, FQGNSA. V shed 0 bases and J shed 0 bases, with 5 bases lying between them. The DNA for the CDR3 is TGTGCCAGCAGCTTAGCGCACCTGAACACTGAAGCTTTCTTT. Its protein product is CASSLAHLNTEAFF.

The V call is TRBV2, the J call TRBJ2-7, with TRBD2 matching 13 bases. Germline V gives CDR1 SNHLY, CDR2 FYNNEI. The length of the CDR3 is 14 residues. With 4 bases clipped from V and 4 bases from J, the junction kept 1 base outside the gene matches. DNA for the CDR3: TGTGCCAGCAGTGGGACTAGCGGGAGTTACGAGCAGTACTTC. The encoded protein is CASSGTSGSYEQYF. The full variable domain, rest sourced from reference TRBV2 and TRBJ2-7, is EPEVTQTPSHQVTQMGQEVILRCVPISNHLYFYWYRQILGQKVEFLVSFYNNEISEKSEIFDDQFSVERPDGSNFTLKIRSTKLEDSAMYFCASSGTSGSYEQYFGPGTRLTVT.

This clone is a singleton in its sample. V usage is TRBV6-1 and J usage is TRBJ2-5; D is possibly TRBD2 (5 bases). Trimming left V 2 bases short and J 1 base short, with 8 bases between. The CDR3 covers 14 residues. CDR1 and CDR2 from the germline V gene are MNHNS and SASEGT. CDR3 nucleotide sequence: TGTGCCAGCAGTGAATTTGAGGGCCAAGAGACCCAGTACTTC. Translated: CASSEFEGQETQYF.

DNA for the CDR3: TGTGCCAGCAGCCAAGGCTGGGAGCAGTTCTTC. Protein product: CASSQGWEQFF. J is TRBJ2-1 and V is TRBV11-2; no definite D call. Germline V gene lookup returns CDR1 SGHAT and CDR2 FQNNGV. This CDR3 region has 11 residues. V was trimmed by 5 bases and J by 10 bases, leaving 9 bases between them.

This clone has more than one count but fewer than ten. The DNA for the CDR3 is TGTGCCAGCAGCTCCGGGACAGGAGGGACTGAAGCTTTCTTT. Translated, it gives CASSSGTGGTEAFF. This chain joins TRBV28 and TRBJ1-1; 8 bases line up with TRBD1. Trimming took 6 bases from V and 5 from J; bases not matched to a gene: 8. Germline CDR1 reads MDHEN; CDR2 reads SYDVKM. The CDR3 contains 14 residues.

This sequence joins TRBV5-6 and TRBJ2-1, with D possibly TRBD1 on 5 matching bases. This CDR3 region has 13 residues. Per germline, CDR1 SGHDT and CDR2 YYEEEE. Between the trimmed V and J ends, which lost 0 bases and 4 bases, there was a span of 5 bases. CDR3 nucleotides: TGTGCCAGCAGCTTGGGACAGTACAATGAGCAGTTCTTC. Protein product: CASSLGQYNEQFF.

V and J are TRBV10-3 and TRBJ1-2; 8 nucleotides align to TRBD1. The CDR3 is made up of 15 amino acids. CDR1 and CDR2 (germline): ENHRY, SYGVKD. V was clipped by 3 bases and J by 4 bases; unmatched bases: 7. CDR3 DNA: TGTGCCATCAGTGAATATGAGACAGGGGCCTATGGCTACACCTTC. It is translated as CAISEYETGAYGYTF.

The V call is TRBV2, the J call TRBJ1-2; 7 bases line up with TRBD1. V was pared by 6 bases and J by 4 bases, with 8 bases of the junction left unmatched. The CDR3 is 14 amino acids. Germline values: CDR1 SNHLY, CDR2 FYNNEI. The CDR3 sequence is CASSPGGGSYGYTF. CDR3 nucleotides: TGTGCCAGCAGCCCCGGAGGGGGCAGCTATGGCTACACCTTC.

This rearrangement joins TRBV5-1 to TRBJ2-3, with unresolved D. V dropped 0 bases and J dropped 1 base, with 9 bases sitting between them. The CDR3 runs to 15 residues. Germline CDR1 is SGHRS and CDR2 is YFSETQ. CDR3 bases: TGCGCCAGCAGCTTGGGGCAGGCTCGCACAGATACGCAGTATTTT. The encoded protein is CASSLGQARTDTQYF.

The J gene is TRBJ2-7, the V gene TRBV11-2; 9 bases agree with TRBD2. J gave up 4 bases and V 1 base, and 14 bases lay outside the gene matches. The CDR3 length is 18 residues. Germline-derived CDR1 and CDR2 are SGHAT and FQNNGV. The CDR3 spells CASSLGASGTKGRYEQYV. The CDR3 coding sequence is TGTGCCAGCAGCTTAGGTGCTAGCGGGACCAAGGGCAGGTACGAGCAGTACGTC.

The chain has TRBV18 and TRBJ1-3; D gene uncertain. V dropped 1 base and J dropped 3 bases, with 10 bases sitting between them. In germline, CDR1 is KGHSH, CDR2 LQKENI. The CDR3 has 15 residues. CDR3 protein: CASSPLGTDGNTIYF. The CDR3 nucleotides read TGTGCCAGCTCACCACTGGGTACTGATGGAAACACCATATATTTT.

The rearrangement joins TRBV28 to TRBJ2-1, with TRBD1 as a possible D gene (6 bases). The CDR3 is 12 amino acids. The germline gives CDR1 MDHEN, CDR2 SYDVKM. V was clipped by 6 bases and J by 4 bases, with 7 bases between them. CDR3 sequence: CASSTGYNEQFF. The CDR3 bases are TGTGCCAGCAGCACAGGGTACAATGAGCAGTTCTTC.

The rearrangement links TRBV19 to TRBJ2-4; 13 bases match TRBD2. This CDR3 has 19 residues. J gave up 3 bases and V 5 bases, and 13 bases lay outside the gene matches. Germline lookup yields CDR1 LNHDA and CDR2 SQIVND (reference sequence). The CDR3 here is CASSPQTSGRARGKNIQYF. The CDR3 coding sequence is TGTGCCAGTAGTCCTCAAACTAGCGGGAGGGCTCGGGGCAAAAACATTCAGTACTTC.

J is TRBJ2-2 and V is TRBV5-4; TRBD1 might be the D (5 bases). The V and J ends lost 0 bases and 1 base respectively, with 7 bases between them. Germline V CDR1 and CDR2: SGHNT, YYREEE (reference sequence). The CDR3 is 15 amino acids. The CDR3 sequence is CASSLAGMNTGELFF. The CDR3 DNA follows: TGTGCCAGCAGCTTGGCAGGGATGAACACCGGGGAGCTGTTTTTT.

CDR3 nucleotides: TGCGCCAGCAGTCCCGGACTAGCGGGAGGGCCGAGGGAGCAGTACTTC. The encoded protein is CASSPGLAGGPREQYF. The chain links TRBV10-2 to TRBJ2-7; 15 nucleotides agree with TRBD2. Germline V gives CDR1 WSHSY, CDR2 SAAADI. V trimming: 5 bases; J trimming: 7 bases; junction bases outside the gene matches: 9. There are 16 residues in the CDR3.